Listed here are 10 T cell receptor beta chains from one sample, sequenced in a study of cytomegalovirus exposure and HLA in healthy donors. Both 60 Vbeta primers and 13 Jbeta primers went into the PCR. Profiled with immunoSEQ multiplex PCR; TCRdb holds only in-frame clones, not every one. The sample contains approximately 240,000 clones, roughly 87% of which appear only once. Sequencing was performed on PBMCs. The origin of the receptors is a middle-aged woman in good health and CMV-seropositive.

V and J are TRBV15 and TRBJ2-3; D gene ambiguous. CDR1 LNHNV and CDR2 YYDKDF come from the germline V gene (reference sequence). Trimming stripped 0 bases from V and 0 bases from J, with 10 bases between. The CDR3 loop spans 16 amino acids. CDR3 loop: CATSRDPSSSTDTQYF. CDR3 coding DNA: TGTGCCACCAGCAGAGATCCTTCTTCGAGCACAGATACGCAGTATTTT.

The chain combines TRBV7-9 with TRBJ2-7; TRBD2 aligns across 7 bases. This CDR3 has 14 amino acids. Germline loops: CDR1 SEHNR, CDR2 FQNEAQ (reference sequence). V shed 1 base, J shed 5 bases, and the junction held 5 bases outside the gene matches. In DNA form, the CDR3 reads TGTGCCAGCAGCTTAGTAGAGGGACTAAACGAGCAGTACTTC. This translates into CASSLVEGLNEQYF.

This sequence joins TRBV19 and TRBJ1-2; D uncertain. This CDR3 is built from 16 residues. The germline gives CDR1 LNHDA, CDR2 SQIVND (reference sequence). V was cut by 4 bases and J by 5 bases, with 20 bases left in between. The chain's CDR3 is CASSTTGSRLRYGYTF. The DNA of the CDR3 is TGTGCCAGTAGTACGACTGGTTCCCGTTTACGATATGGCTACACCTTC.

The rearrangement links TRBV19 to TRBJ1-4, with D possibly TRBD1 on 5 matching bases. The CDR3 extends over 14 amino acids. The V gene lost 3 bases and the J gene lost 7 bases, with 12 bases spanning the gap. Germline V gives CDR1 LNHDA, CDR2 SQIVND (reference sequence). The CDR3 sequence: CASSIPGLSEKLFF. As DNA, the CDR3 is TGTGCCAGTAGTATCCCAGGGTTAAGTGAAAAACTGTTTTTT.

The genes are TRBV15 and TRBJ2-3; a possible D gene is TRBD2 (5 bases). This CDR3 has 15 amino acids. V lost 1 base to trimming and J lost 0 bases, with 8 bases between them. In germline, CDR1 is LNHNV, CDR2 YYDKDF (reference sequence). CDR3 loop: CATSRGAGSTDTQYF. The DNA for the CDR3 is TGTGCCACCAGCAGAGGGGCGGGTAGCACAGATACGCAGTATTTT.

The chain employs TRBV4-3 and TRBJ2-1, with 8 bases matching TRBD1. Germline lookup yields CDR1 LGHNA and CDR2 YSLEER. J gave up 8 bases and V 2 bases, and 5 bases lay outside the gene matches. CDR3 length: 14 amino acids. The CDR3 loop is CASSQNRGMDEQFF. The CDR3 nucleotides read TGCGCCAGCAGCCAAAACAGGGGGATGGATGAGCAGTTCTTC.

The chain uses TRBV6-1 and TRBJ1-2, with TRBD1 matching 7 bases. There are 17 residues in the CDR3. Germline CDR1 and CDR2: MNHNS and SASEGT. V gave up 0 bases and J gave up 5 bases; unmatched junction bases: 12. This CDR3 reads CASSEALYGTAYYGYTF. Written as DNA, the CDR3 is TGTGCCAGCAGTGAAGCGCTTTACGGGACAGCCTATTATGGCTACACCTTC.

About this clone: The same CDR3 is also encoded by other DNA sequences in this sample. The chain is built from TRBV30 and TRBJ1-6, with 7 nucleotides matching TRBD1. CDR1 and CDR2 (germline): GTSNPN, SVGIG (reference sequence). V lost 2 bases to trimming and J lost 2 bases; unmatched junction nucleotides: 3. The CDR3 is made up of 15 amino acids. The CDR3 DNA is TGTGCCTGGAGTCGGGACAGCACCTATAATTCACCCCTCCACTTT. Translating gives CAWSRDSTYNSPLHF.

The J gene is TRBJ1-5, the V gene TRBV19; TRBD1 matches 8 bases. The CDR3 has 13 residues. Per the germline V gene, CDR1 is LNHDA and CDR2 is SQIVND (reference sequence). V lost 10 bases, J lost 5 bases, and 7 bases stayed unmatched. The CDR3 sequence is CATDRGAYQPQHF. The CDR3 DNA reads TGTGCCACCGACAGGGGAGCTTATCAGCCCCAGCATTTT.

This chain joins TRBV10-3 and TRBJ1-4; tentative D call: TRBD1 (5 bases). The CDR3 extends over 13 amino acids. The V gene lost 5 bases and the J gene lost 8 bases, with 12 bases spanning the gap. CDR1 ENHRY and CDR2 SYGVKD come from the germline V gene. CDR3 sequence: CAISRGVGEKLFF. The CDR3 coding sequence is TGTGCCATCAGTCGGGGGGTTGGGGAAAAACTGTTTTTT.